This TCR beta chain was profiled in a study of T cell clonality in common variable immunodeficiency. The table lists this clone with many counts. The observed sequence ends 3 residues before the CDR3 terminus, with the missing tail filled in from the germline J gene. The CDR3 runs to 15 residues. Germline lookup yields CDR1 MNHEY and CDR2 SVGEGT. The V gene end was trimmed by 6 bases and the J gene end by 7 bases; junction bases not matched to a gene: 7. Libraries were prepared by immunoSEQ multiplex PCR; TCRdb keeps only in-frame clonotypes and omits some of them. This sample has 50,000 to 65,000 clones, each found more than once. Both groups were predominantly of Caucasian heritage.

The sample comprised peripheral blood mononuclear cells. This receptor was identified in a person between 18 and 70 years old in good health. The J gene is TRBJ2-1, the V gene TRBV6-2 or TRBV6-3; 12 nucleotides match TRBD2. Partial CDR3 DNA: TGTGCCAGCAGCTCTAGCGGGGGGGCCCGGAATGAG. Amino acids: CASSSSGGARNE. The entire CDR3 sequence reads CASSSSGGARNEQFF.